Ten or more counts support the clone carrying this T cell receptor (beta chain). TCRdb reprocessed the 5' RACE reads via MiXCR and lists one record per CDR3 protein. The sample lists about 360,000 distinct CDR3 sequences; around 15% were seen once. This sample is part of a study of T-cell memory formation after mild COVID-19. Sample: PBMCs or a T cell subset sorted from them (not recorded which). This TCR was recovered from a man aged 18 to 30 who had mild COVID-19 (a few samples of this study predate the infection). Cell type and time point are not known.

The CDR3: CSARGGEYEQYF. The CDR3 DNA reads as TGCAGTGCTCGCGGGGGAGAATACGAGCAGTACTTC. The rearrangement links TRBV20-1 to TRBJ2-7, with 7 nucleotides matching TRBD2. Germline V lookup: CDR1 DFQATT, CDR2 SNEGSKA (reference sequence). V dropped 5 bases and J dropped 4; count of bases not matched to a gene: 5. The CDR3 extends over 12 amino acids.